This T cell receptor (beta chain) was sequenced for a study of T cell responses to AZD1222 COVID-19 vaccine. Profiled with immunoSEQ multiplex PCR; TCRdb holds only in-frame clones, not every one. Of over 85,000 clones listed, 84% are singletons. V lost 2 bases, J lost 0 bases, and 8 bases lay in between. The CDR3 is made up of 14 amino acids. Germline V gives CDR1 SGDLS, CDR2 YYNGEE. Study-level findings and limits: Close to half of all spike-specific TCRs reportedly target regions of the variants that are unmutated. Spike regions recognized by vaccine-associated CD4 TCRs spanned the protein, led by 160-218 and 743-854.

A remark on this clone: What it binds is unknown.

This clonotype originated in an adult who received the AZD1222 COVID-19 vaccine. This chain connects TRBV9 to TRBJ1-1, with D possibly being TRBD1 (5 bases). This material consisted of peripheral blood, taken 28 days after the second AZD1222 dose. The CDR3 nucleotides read TGTGCCAGCAGCGTCGGGGACCTGAACACTGAAGCTTTCTTT. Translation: CASSVGDLNTEAFF.